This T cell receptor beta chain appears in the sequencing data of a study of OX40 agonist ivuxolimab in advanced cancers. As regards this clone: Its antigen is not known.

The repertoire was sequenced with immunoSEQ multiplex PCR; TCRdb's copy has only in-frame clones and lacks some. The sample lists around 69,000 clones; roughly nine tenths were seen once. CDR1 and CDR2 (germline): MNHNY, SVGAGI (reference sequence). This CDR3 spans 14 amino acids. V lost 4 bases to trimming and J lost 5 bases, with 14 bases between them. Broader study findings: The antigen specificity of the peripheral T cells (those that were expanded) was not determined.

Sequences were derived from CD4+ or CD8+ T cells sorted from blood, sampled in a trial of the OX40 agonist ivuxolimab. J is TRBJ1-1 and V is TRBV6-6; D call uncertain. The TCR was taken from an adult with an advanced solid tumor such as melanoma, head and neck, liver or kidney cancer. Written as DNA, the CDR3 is TGTGCCAGCAGTTGGGAGGGCCGGGGAACTGAAGCTTTCTTT. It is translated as CASSWEGRGTEAFF.